This record looks at one T cell receptor beta chain sequence and its context. Assay: immunoSEQ multiplex PCR; the TCRdb copy retains only in-frame clones and omits some. The table includes hundreds of thousands of clones, around 79% detected once. This record comes from a study of blood T cell repertoires in COVID-19. Looking at the study overall: Both acute and convalescent COVID-19 samples were obtained from the United States, Italy and Spain.

The junction had 8 bases not matched to a gene; V was cut back by 0 bases and J by 12 bases. This CDR3 is 16 amino acids long. Germline V lookup: CDR1 SGDLS, CDR2 YYNGEE. The chain employs TRBV9 and TRBJ2-1; the match to TRBD2 covers 14 bases. The sequenced sample consisted of peripheral blood. The receptor's source is an elderly woman with acute or convalescent COVID-19. The DNA of the CDR3 is TGTGCCAGCAGCGTAGGACTAGCGGGAGGGAAGGGAGGGCAGTTCTTC. Its protein product is CASSVGLAGGKGGQFF. The complete variable domain, with remaining parts taken from reference TRBV9 and TRBJ2-1, reads DSGVTQTPKHLITATGQRVTLRCSPRSGDLSVYWYQQSLDQGLQFLIQYYNGEERAKGNILERFSAQQFPDLHSELNLSSLELGDSALYFCASSVGLAGGKGGQFFGPGTRLTVL.